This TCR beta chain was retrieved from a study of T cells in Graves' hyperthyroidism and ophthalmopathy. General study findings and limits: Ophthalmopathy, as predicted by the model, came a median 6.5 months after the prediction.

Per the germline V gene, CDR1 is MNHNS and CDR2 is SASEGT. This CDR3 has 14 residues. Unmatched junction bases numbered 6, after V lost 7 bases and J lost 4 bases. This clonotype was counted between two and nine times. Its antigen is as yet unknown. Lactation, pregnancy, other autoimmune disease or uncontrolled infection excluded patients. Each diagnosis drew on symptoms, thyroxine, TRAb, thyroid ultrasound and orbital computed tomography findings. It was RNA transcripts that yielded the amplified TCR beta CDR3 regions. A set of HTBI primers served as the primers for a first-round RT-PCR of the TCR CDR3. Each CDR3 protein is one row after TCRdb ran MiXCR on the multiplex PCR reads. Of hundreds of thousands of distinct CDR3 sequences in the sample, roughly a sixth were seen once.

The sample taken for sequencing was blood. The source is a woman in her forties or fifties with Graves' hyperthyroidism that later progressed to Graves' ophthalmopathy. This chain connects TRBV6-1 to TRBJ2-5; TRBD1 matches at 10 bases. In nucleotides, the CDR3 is TGTGCCAGCACTACCGGGACAGGGGCAGAGACCCAGTACTTC. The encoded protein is CASTTGTGAETQYF.